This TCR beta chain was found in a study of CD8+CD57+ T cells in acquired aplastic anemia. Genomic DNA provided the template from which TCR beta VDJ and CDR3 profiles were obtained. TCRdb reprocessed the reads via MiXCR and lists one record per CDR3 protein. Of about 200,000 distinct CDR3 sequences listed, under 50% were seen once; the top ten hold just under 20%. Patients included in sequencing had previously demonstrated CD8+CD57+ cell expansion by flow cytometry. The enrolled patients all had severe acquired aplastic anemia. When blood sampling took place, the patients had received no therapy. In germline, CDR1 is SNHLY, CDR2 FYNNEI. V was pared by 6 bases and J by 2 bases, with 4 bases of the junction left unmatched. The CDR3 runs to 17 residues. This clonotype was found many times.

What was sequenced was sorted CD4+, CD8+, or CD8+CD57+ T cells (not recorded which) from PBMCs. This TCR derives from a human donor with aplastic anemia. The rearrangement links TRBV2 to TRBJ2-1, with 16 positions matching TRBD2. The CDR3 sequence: CASRGTSGGAPYNEQFF. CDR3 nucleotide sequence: TGTGCCAGCAGAGGGACTAGCGGGGGGGCTCCCTACAATGAGCAGTTCTTC.